Here is one TCR beta chain with its context. Its antigen remains unidentified. The germline V gene has CDR1 SGHDN and CDR2 FVKESK. The CDR3 runs 16 residues. In the PCR, 60 Vbeta and 13 Jbeta primers were used. Authors' processing steps: Later, 75 million to 100 million unique TCR beta chains were counted in an analysis, and roughly 11 million of them were shared. The data were produced by immunoSEQ multiplex PCR, yet TCRdb's version contains in-frame clones alone and is incomplete. From that table come the V and J calls and clone size; the DNA was used to work out D and trimming. The sample yields about 140,000 clones, about three quarters seen once. The data are from a study of cytomegalovirus exposure and HLA in healthy donors. The donors gave bone marrow, and they were healthy. Study conclusions and caveats: A later analysis showed that HLA-associated TCR beta chains had undergone more clonal expansion than equally common others. The analysis excluded some indistinguishable V segments, including TRBV6-2 and TRBV6-3.

The TCR originated in a male donor in good health and CMV-seropositive. Material for sequencing was PBMCs. The genes are TRBV14 and TRBJ2-5, with 8 bases fitting TRBD1. The DNA end lines up better with TRBJ2-7; the J call may be wrong. The CDR3 here is CASSRLGQGSRHEQYF. CDR3 coding DNA: TGTGCCAGCAGCCGCCTAGGACAGGGAAGTAGGCACGAGCAGTACTTC.